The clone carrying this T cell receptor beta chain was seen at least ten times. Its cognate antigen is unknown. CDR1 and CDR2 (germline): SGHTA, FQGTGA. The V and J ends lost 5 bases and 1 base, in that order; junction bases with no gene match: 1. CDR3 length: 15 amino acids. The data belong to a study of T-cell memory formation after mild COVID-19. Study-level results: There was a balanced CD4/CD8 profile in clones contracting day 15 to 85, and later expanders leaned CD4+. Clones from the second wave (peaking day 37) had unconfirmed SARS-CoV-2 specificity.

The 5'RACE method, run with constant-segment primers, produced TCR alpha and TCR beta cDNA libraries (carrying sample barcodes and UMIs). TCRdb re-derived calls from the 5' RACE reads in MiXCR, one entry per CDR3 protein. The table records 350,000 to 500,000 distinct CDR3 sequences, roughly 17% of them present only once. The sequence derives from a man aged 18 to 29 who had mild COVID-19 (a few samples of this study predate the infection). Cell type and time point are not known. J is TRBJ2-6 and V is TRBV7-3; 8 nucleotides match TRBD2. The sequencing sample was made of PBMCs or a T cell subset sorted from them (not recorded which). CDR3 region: CASSTGGSGANVLTF. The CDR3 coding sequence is TGTGCCAGCAGCACGGGGGGGTCTGGGGCCAACGTCCTGACTTTC.